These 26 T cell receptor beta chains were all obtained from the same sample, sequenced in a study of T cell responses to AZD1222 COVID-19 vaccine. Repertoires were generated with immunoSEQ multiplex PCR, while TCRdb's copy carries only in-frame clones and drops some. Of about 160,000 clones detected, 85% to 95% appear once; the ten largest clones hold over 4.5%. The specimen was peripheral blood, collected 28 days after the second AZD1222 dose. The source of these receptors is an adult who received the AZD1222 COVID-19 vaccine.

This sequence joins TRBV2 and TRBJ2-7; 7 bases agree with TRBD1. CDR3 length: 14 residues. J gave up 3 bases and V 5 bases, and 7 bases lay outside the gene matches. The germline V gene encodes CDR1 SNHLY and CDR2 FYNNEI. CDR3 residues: CASSQDRPHYEQYF. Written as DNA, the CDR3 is TGTGCCAGCAGTCAGGACAGGCCCCACTACGAGCAGTACTTC. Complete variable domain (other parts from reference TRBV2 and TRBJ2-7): EPEVTQTPSHQVTQMGQEVILRCVPISNHLYFYWYRQILGQKVEFLVSFYNNEISEKSEIFDDQFSVERPDGSNFTLKIRSTKLEDSAMYFCASSQDRPHYEQYFGPGTRLTVT.

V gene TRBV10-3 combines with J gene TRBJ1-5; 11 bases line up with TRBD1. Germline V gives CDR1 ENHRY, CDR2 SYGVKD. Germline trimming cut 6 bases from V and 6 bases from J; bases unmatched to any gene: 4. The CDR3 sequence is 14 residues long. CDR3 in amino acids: CAISGQGAGQPQHF. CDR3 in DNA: TGTGCCATCAGCGGACAGGGGGCAGGTCAGCCCCAGCATTTT.

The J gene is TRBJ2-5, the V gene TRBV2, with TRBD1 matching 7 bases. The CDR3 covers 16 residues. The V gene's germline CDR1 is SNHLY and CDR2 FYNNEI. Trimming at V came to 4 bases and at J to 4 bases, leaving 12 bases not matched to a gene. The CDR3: CASSARSDRRRETQYF. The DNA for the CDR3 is TGTGCCAGCAGTGCGCGGTCGGACAGGAGGAGAGAGACCCAGTACTTC.

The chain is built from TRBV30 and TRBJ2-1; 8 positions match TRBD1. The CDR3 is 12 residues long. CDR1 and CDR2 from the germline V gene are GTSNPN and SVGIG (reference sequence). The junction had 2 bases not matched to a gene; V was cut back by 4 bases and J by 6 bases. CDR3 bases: TGTGCCTGGACCACAGGGGGCAATGAGCAGTTCTTC. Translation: CAWTTGGNEQFF.

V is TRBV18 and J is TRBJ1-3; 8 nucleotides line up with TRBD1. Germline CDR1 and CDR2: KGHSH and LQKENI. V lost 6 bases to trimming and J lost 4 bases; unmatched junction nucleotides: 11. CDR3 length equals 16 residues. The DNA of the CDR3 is TGTGCCAGCTCGCAAAAGACAGGGGCAGGAGGAAACACCATATATTTT. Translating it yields CASSQKTGAGGNTIYF. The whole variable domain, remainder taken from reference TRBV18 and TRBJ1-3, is NAGVMQNPRHLVRRRGQEARLRCSPMKGHSHVYWYRQLPEEGLKFMVYLQKENIIDESGMPKERFSAEFPKEGPSILRIQQVVRGDSAAYFCASSQKTGAGGNTIYFGEGSWLTVV.

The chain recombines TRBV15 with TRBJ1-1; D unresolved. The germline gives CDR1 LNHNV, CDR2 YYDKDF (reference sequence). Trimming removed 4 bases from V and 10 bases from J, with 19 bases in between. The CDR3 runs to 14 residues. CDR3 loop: CATSTVMGFSGAFF. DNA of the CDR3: TGTGCCACCAGCACTGTTATGGGGTTCTCGGGAGCTTTCTTT.

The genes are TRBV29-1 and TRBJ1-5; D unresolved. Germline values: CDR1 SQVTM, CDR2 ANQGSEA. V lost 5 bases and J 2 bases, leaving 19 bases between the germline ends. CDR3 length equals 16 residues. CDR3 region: CSVIFLGGGGNQPQHF. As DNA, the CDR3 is TGCAGCGTTATATTTCTAGGAGGCGGGGGCAATCAGCCCCAGCATTTT.

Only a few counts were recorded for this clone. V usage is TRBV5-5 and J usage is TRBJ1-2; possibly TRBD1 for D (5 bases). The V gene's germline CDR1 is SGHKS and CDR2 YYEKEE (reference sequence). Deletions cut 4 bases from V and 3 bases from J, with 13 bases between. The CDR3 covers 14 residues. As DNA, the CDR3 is TGTGCCAGCAGCCCGTTGGGGACGGACTATGGCTACACCTTC. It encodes CASSPLGTDYGYTF.

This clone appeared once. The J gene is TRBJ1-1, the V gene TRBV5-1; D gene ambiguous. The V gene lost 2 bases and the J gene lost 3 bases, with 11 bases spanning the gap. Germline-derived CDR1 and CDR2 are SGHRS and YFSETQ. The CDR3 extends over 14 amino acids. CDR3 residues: CASSFGAGYTEAFF. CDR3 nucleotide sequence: TGCGCCAGCAGCTTTGGAGCGGGGTACACTGAAGCTTTCTTT.

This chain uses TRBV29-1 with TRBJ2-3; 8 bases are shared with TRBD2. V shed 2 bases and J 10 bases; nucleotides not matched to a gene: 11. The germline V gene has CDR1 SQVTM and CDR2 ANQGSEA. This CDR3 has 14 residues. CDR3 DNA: TGCAGCGTTGAATGGGGGCGGGAGGCCCCTGCGCAGTATTTT. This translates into CSVEWGREAPAQYF.

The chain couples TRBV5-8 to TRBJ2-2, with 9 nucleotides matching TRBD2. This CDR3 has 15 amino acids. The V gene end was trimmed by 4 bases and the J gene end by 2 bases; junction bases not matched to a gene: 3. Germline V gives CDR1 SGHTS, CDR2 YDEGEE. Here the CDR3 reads CASSKGLANTGELFF. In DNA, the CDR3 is TGTGCCAGCAGCAAGGGACTAGCTAACACCGGGGAGCTGTTTTTT.

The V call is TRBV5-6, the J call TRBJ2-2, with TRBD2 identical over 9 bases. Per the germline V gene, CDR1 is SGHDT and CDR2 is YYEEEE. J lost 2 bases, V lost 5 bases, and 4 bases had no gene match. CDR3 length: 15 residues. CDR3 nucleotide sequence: TGTGCCAGCAGGGAAGCGGGAGGTAACACCGGGGAGCTGTTTTTT. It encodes CASREAGGNTGELFF. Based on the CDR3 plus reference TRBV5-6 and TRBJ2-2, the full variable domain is DAGVTQSPTHLIKTRGQQVTLRCSPKSGHDTVSWYQQALGQGPQFIFQYYEEEERQRGNFPDRFSGHQFPNYSSELNVNALLLGDSALYLCASREAGGNTGELFFGEGSRLTVL.

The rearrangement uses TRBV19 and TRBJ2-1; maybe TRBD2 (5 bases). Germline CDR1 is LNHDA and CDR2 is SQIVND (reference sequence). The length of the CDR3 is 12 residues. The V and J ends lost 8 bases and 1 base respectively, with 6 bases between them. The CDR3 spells CASEGSYNEQFF. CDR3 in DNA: TGTGCCAGTGAGGGTTCCTACAATGAGCAGTTCTTC.

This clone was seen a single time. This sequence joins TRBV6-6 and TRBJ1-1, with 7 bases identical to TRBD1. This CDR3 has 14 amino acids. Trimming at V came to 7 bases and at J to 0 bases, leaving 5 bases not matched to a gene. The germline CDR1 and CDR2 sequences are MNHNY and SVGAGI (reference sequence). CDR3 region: CASTTTGMNTEAFF. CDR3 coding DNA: TGTGCCAGCACCACGACAGGGATGAACACTGAAGCTTTCTTT.

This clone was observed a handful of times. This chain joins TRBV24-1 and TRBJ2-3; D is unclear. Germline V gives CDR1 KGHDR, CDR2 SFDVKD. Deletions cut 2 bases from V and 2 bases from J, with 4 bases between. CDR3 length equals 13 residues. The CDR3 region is CATSDWVTDTQYF. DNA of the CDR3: TGTGCCACCAGTGATTGGGTCACAGATACGCAGTATTTT.

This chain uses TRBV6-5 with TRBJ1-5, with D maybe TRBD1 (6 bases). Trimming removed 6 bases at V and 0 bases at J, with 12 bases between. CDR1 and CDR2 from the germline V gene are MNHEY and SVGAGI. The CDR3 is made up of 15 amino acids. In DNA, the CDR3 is TGTGCCAGCAGACCCAACAGGGATAGCAATCAGCCCCAGCATTTT. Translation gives CASRPNRDSNQPQHF.

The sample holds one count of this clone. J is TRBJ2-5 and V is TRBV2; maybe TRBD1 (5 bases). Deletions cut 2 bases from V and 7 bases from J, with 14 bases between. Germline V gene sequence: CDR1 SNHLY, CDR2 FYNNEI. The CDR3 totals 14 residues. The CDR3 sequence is CASSESLGRGTQYF. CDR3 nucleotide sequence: TGTGCCAGCAGTGAATCCCTTGGAAGGGGGACCCAGTACTTC.

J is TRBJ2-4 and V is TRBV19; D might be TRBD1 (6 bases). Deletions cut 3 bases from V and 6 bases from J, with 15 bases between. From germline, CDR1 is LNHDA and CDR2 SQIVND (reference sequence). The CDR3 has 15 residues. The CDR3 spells CASSIAGTQLNIQYF. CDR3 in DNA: TGTGCCAGTAGTATCGCCGGGACACAACTAAACATTCAGTACTTC.

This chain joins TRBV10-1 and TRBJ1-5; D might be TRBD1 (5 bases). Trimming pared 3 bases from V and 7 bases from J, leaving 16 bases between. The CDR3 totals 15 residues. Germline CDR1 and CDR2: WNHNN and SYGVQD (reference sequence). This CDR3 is CASSDGGPRGQPQHF. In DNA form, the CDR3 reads TGCGCCAGCAGTGATGGGGGACCTCGCGGACAGCCCCAGCATTTT.

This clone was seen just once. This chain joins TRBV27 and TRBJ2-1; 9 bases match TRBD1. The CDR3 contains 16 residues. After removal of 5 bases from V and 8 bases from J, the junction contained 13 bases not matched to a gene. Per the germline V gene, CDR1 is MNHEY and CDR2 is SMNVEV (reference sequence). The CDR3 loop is CASSTRQGGTRDEQFF. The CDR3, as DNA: TGTGCCAGCAGTACCAGACAGGGGGGAACTAGGGATGAGCAGTTCTTC.

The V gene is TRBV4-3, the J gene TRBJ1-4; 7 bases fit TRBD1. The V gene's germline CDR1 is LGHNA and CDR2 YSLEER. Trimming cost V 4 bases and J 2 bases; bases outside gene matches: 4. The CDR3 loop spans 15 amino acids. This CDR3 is CASSRQTGTNEKLFF. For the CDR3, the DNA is TGCGCCAGCAGCCGACAGACAGGGACTAATGAAAAACTGTTTTTT.

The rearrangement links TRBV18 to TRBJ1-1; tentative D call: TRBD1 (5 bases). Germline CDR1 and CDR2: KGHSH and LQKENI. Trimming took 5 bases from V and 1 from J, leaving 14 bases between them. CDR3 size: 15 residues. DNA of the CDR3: TGTGCCAGCTCAGGCCGGGACGGGTCGAACACTGAAGCTTTCTTT. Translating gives CASSGRDGSNTEAFF.

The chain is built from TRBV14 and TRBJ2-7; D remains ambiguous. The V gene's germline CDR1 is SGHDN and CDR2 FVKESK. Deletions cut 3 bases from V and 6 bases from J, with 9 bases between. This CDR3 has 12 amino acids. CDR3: CASSQQRREQYF. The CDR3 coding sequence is TGTGCCAGCAGCCAGCAGAGGCGCGAGCAGTACTTC.

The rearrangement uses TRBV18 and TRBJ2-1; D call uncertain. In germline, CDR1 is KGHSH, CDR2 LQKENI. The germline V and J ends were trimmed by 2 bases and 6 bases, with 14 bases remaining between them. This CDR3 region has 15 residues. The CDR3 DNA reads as TGTGCCAGCTCACCAGATAGTGCCCGGTCCAATGAGCAGTTCTTC. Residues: CASSPDSARSNEQFF.

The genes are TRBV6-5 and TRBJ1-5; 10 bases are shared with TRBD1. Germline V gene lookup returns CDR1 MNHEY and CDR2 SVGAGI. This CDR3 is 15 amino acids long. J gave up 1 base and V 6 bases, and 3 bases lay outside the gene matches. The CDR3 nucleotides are TGTGCCAGCAGCACGGACAGGGGGAGCAATCAGCCCCAGCATTTT. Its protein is CASSTDRGSNQPQHF.

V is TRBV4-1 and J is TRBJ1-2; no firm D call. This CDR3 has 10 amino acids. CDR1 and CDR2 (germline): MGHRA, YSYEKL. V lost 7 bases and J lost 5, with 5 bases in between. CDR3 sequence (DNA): TGCGCCAGCAAAGGTTATGGCTACACCTTC. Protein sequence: CASKGYGYTF.